This passage covers 6 T cell receptor beta chains from one sample sequenced in a study of cytomegalovirus exposure and HLA in healthy donors. Repertoires were generated with immunoSEQ multiplex PCR, while TCRdb's copy carries only in-frame clones and drops some. The sample consists of 250,000 to 400,000 clones, 70% to 90% of them appearing once. The material sequenced was PBMCs. All receptors derive from a young man in good health and CMV-seronegative.

This chain links TRBV14 with TRBJ2-3; 8 bases are a match to TRBD2. Germline assignment: CDR1 SGHDN and CDR2 FVKESK. This CDR3 is built from 17 residues. The trim removed 0 bases at V and 3 bases at J, leaving 8 bases unmatched. Here the CDR3 DNA reads TGTGCCAGCAGCCAAGATGTCGGGGGGGCCCGAACAGATACGCAGTATTTT. It translates to CASSQDVGGARTDTQYF.

The chain is built from TRBV4-3 and TRBJ2-2; 7 nucleotides agree with TRBD2. CDR1 and CDR2 (germline): LGHNA, YSLEER. With V trimmed by 0 bases and J by 5 bases, 0 bases remained unmatched. This CDR3 contains 14 residues. The CDR3 sequence is CASSQDSGTGELFF. The CDR3 coding sequence is TGCGCCAGCAGCCAAGATAGCGGGACCGGGGAGCTGTTTTTT.

This clone was detected a few times. The chain employs TRBV5-1 and TRBJ1-6; D remains unclear. This CDR3 comprises 13 residues. The ends were cut back, 4 bases at V and 7 bases at J, with 9 bases in the middle. Germline V lookup: CDR1 SGHRS, CDR2 YFSETQ. CDR3 sequence: CASSPDSNSPLHF. CDR3 coding DNA: TGCGCCAGCAGCCCAGACTCCAATTCACCCCTCCACTTT.

The chain couples TRBV6-1 to TRBJ1-2; maybe TRBD1 (6 bases). From germline, CDR1 is MNHNS and CDR2 SASEGT. The CDR3 runs to 15 residues. V was pared by 7 bases and J by 4 bases, with 19 bases between. Written as DNA, the CDR3 is TGTGCCAGCATATTGACAGGCTACCTTGGCTATGGCTACACCTTC. Protein sequence: CASILTGYLGYGYTF.

This clone came up a few times. This chain joins TRBV5-6 and TRBJ1-2, with D hard to call. Germline lookup yields CDR1 SGHDT and CDR2 YYEEEE. The CDR3 contains 13 residues. Trimming took off 0 bases at V and 2 bases at J, with 5 bases between the two ends. The CDR3 reads CASSLEENYGYTF. CDR3 DNA: TGTGCCAGCAGCTTGGAAGAGAACTATGGCTACACCTTC.

The rearrangement links TRBV5-1 to TRBJ2-5; D remains ambiguous. The CDR3 has 15 residues. CDR1 and CDR2 from the germline V gene are SGHRS and YFSETQ. The V end was cut by 0 bases, the J end by 3 bases, with 12 bases between. This CDR3 reads CASSLDILQKETQYF. The DNA for the CDR3 is TGCGCCAGCAGCTTGGATATATTACAGAAAGAGACCCAGTACTTC.